The 32 T cell receptor beta chains reported below all come from one sample, sequenced in a study of shared clonotypes between healthy human individuals. Some clones are missing from TCRdb's copy, which holds only in-frame ones; the method was immunoSEQ multiplex PCR. In the table there are 2.3 million or so clones, 80% to 95% of which are singletons. Sequenced material: naive CD4+ T cells from PBMCs. Indicated subset: CD45RA+ positively selected. The origin of the receptors is a man younger than 35 in good health. Some clones in this sample may be carry-over from other donors' samples.

On this clone: The identical CDR3 is also encoded by other nucleotide sequences in the sample. The rearrangement uses TRBV6-5 and TRBJ1-1; 9 bases are shared with TRBD1. Germline V lookup: CDR1 MNHEY, CDR2 SVGAGI. The CDR3 has 13 amino acids. V lost 6 bases to trimming and J lost 5 bases; unmatched junction nucleotides: 4. CDR3 amino acids: CASRGQGSTEAFF. The CDR3, as DNA: TGTGCCAGCAGAGGACAGGGGTCAACTGAAGCTTTCTTT.

The V call is TRBV5-1, the J call TRBJ2-7, with TRBD1 matching 7 bases. The CDR3 runs to 15 residues. CDR1 is SGHRS, CDR2 YFSETQ, per germline. V shed 4 bases, J shed 0 bases, and the junction held 7 bases outside the gene matches. As DNA, the CDR3 is TGCGCCAGCAGCCCTATGGGACAGAGCTCCTACGAGCAGTACTTC. It yields the protein CASSPMGQSSYEQYF.

J is TRBJ2-2 and V is TRBV5-4; D is perhaps TRBD2 (6 bases). Germline loops: CDR1 SGHNT, CDR2 YYREEE (reference sequence). CDR3 length equals 14 residues. The V gene lost 3 bases and the J gene lost 2 bases, with 8 bases spanning the gap. Here the CDR3 DNA reads TGTGCCAGCAGCTCTAGCGCCAACACCGGGGAGCTGTTTTTT. As protein: CASSSSANTGELFF.

The V call is TRBV7-9, the J call TRBJ2-4, with D perhaps TRBD1 or TRBD2 (5 bases each). Trimming shortened V by 2 bases and J by 0 bases, and 17 bases separated the two germline ends. CDR1 is SEHNR, CDR2 FQNEAQ, per germline (reference sequence). The CDR3 is 18 amino acids. CDR3 in amino acids: CASSLPIRGALAKNIQYF. CDR3 nucleotides: TGTGCCAGCAGCTTACCTATCCGGGGCGCCCTAGCCAAAAACATTCAGTACTTC.

The chain combines TRBV18 with TRBJ1-3; D remains unclear. In germline, CDR1 is KGHSH, CDR2 LQKENI. The germline V and J ends were trimmed by 2 bases and 3 bases, with 11 bases remaining between them. The CDR3 has 15 amino acids. CDR3 DNA sequence: TGTGCCAGCTCACCATTGGAGACTTATGGAAACACCATATATTTT. Amino acid sequence: CASSPLETYGNTIYF.

The CDR3 loop reads CASSHGRQANYGYTF. CDR3 bases: TGCGCCAGCAGCCACGGAAGACAGGCGAACTATGGCTACACCTTC. J is TRBJ1-2 and V is TRBV4-1, with D possibly matching TRBD1 (6 bases). The CDR3 sequence is 15 residues long. Germline CDR1 MGHRA, CDR2 YSYEKL. With 3 bases removed from V and 2 bases from J, the gap between germline ends came to 13 bases.

This chain connects TRBV28 to TRBJ2-1, with TRBD2 identical over 12 bases. CDR1 is MDHEN, CDR2 SYDVKM, per germline. With V trimmed by 6 bases and J by 3 bases, 12 bases remained unmatched. The CDR3 has 18 amino acids. CDR3 nucleotides: TGTGCCAGCAGCCTGGGACTAGCGGGTGATCTAAACTACAATGAGCAGTTCTTC. This gives the protein CASSLGLAGDLNYNEQFF.

J is TRBJ1-1 and V is TRBV5-4, with D uncertain. Trimming took 4 bases from V and 0 from J, leaving 7 bases between them. The germline V gene has CDR1 SGHNT and CDR2 YYREEE (reference sequence). This CDR3 is 13 amino acids long. CDR3 sequence: CASSDTLNTEAFF. CDR3 nucleotides: TGTGCCAGCAGCGATACCCTGAACACTGAAGCTTTCTTT.

The rearrangement uses TRBV11-3 and TRBJ2-4; 10 positions match TRBD2. This CDR3 comprises 19 residues. CDR1 SGHNT and CDR2 YENEEA come from the germline V gene. The trim removed 0 bases at V and 3 bases at J, leaving 11 bases unmatched. The CDR3 protein is CASSLDPGGLAEFKNIQYF. The CDR3, as DNA: TGTGCCAGCAGCTTAGATCCGGGAGGACTAGCGGAGTTCAAAAACATTCAGTACTTC.

Concerning this clone itself: This sample also contains other DNA sequences that code for the same CDR3. The chain couples TRBV7-3 to TRBJ2-1, with 8 positions matching TRBD1. Germline CDR1 and CDR2: SGHTA and FQGTGA. With V trimmed by 5 bases and J by 6 bases, 3 bases remained unmatched. The CDR3 extends over 13 amino acids. The CDR3 sequence: CASSVGQGNEQFF. The CDR3 DNA follows: TGTGCCAGCAGCGTAGGACAGGGCAATGAGCAGTTCTTC. Based on the CDR3 plus reference TRBV7-3 and TRBJ2-1, the full variable domain is GAGVSQTPSNKVTEKGKYVELRCDPISGHTALYWYRQSLGQGPEFLIYFQGTGAADDSGLPNDRFFAVRPEGSVSTLKIQRTERGDSAVYLCASSVGQGNEQFFGPGTRLTVL.

V and J are TRBV6-1 and TRBJ1-5; D might be TRBD1 (5 bases). The CDR3 consists of 15 residues. Trimming took 8 bases from V and 3 from J, leaving 17 bases between them. The germline V gene encodes CDR1 MNHNS and CDR2 SASEGT. The CDR3 DNA follows: TGTGCCAGCGGCCCGAGGGGCAGCCCCAATCAGCCCCAGCATTTT. Amino acid sequence: CASGPRGSPNQPQHF.

The chain links TRBV19 to TRBJ2-5, with D perhaps given as TRBD1 or TRBD2 (5 bases each). There are 14 residues in the CDR3. CDR1 and CDR2 from the germline V gene are LNHDA and SQIVND (reference sequence). The V and J ends lost 5 bases and 5 bases respectively, with 15 bases between them. Written as DNA, the CDR3 is TGTGCCAGTAGTTACTTGGGGACGCGGGAGACCCAGTACTTC. Its protein is CASSYLGTRETQYF. The whole variable domain, filled in from reference TRBV19 and TRBJ2-5, reads DGGITQSPKYLFRKEGQNVTLSCEQNLNHDAMYWYRQDPGQGLRLIYYSQIVNDFQKGDIAEGYSVSREKKESFPLTVTSAQKNPTAFYLCASSYLGTRETQYFGPGTRLLVL.

This chain joins TRBV28 and TRBJ2-5; D might be TRBD1 or TRBD2, each matching 5 bases. This CDR3 comprises 16 residues. Trimming took off 4 bases at V and 0 bases at J, with 15 bases between the two ends. Germline loops: CDR1 MDHEN, CDR2 SYDVKM. The CDR3 protein is CASSSPGWGNQETQYF. For the CDR3, the DNA is TGTGCCAGCAGTTCCCCCGGATGGGGGAACCAAGAGACCCAGTACTTC. The whole variable domain, filled in from reference TRBV28 and TRBJ2-5, reads DVKVTQSSRYLVKRTGEKVFLECVQDMDHENMFWYRQDPGLGLRLIYFSYDVKMKEKGDIPEGYSVSREKKERFSLILESASTNQTSMYLCASSSPGWGNQETQYFGPGTRLLVL.

The V and J genes are TRBV27 and TRBJ2-7; TRBD2 matches at 13 bases. The germline CDR1 and CDR2 sequences are MNHEY and SMNVEV (reference sequence). The CDR3 is made up of 20 amino acids. V lost 5 bases and J lost 2; bases outside the gene matches: 18. The CDR3 DNA sequence: TGTGCCAGCAGTGGGGACAGGACAGGAGGCGGACTAGCGGGAGCCTACGAGCAGTACTTC. Its translation: CASSGDRTGGGLAGAYEQYF.

The chain joins TRBV28 to TRBJ1-1; 7 bases are shared with TRBD1. The length of the CDR3 is 13 residues. The V and J ends lost 6 bases and 6 bases, in that order; junction bases with no gene match: 7. Germline V CDR1 and CDR2: MDHEN, SYDVKM. The CDR3 spells CASRLGQIAEAFF. CDR3 DNA: TGTGCCAGCAGGTTGGGACAGATCGCTGAAGCTTTCTTT.

The rearrangement links TRBV28 to TRBJ2-3; 10 nucleotides align to TRBD2. The CDR3 length is 15 residues. The germline gives CDR1 MDHEN, CDR2 SYDVKM. Trimming at V came to 6 bases and at J to 4 bases, leaving 7 bases not matched to a gene. CDR3 nucleotides: TGTGCCAGCAGCTCAAGCGGGAGGGCCTCAGATACGCAGTATTTT. Its protein is CASSSSGRASDTQYF.

The count of this clone is one. The rearrangement joins TRBV5-1 to TRBJ2-1, with 7 bases matching TRBD2. The trim removed 0 bases at V and 7 bases at J, leaving 4 bases unmatched. Germline CDR1 SGHRS, CDR2 YFSETQ. The CDR3 extends over 14 amino acids. The CDR3 is CASSLALAVNEQFF. CDR3 coding DNA: TGCGCCAGCAGCTTGGCCCTAGCGGTAAATGAGCAGTTCTTC.

The chain employs TRBV15 and TRBJ2-5, with 9 bases lining up with TRBD2. In germline, CDR1 is LNHNV, CDR2 YYDKDF (reference sequence). With V trimmed by 1 base and J by 6 bases, 9 bases remained unmatched. The CDR3 sequence is 16 residues long. The CDR3 loop reads CATSRVGAGGVKTQYF. The DNA of the CDR3 is TGTGCCACCAGCAGAGTAGGAGCGGGAGGAGTGAAGACCCAGTACTTC.

The chain couples TRBV7-3 to TRBJ1-1; D may be TRBD1 (6 bases). The CDR3 sequence is 15 residues long. Looked up from germline, CDR1 is SGHTA and CDR2 is FQGTGA. V lost 5 bases to trimming and J lost 0 bases, with 13 bases between them. The CDR3 region is CASSPGGQLNTEAFF. In DNA form, the CDR3 reads TGTGCCAGCAGCCCGGGAGGACAGCTGAACACTGAAGCTTTCTTT. Combining the CDR3 with reference TRBV7-3 and TRBJ1-1 gives the whole variable domain GAGVSQTPSNKVTEKGKYVELRCDPISGHTALYWYRQSLGQGPEFLIYFQGTGAADDSGLPNDRFFAVRPEGSVSTLKIQRTERGDSAVYLCASSPGGQLNTEAFFGQGTRLTVV.

In its sample, this clone was seen a few times. The CDR3 DNA reads as TGTGCCAGTAGTAGGTGGGGACGCCCATTGATCGACACTGAAGCTTTCTTT. Its translation is CASSRWGRPLIDTEAFF. The chain joins TRBV19 to TRBJ1-1; TRBD1 is a possible D gene (5 bases). V lost 4 bases and J 3 bases, leaving 21 bases between the germline ends. Germline V gene sequence: CDR1 LNHDA, CDR2 SQIVND (reference sequence). This CDR3 has 17 residues.

The gene calls are TRBV12-5 and TRBJ2-7, with D perhaps matching TRBD1 (6 bases). From germline, CDR1 is LGHNT and CDR2 FRNRAP. Between the trimmed V and J ends, which lost 1 base and 6 bases, there was a span of 10 bases. The CDR3 covers 13 residues. Written as DNA, the CDR3 is TGTGCTAGTGGTTTGGACCTGGACAGCGAGCAGTACTTC. Translation: CASGLDLDSEQYF. Looking up the rest from reference TRBV12-5 and TRBJ2-7 gives the full variable domain: DARVTQTPRHKVTEMGQEVTMRCQPILGHNTVFWYRQTMMQGLELLAYFRNRAPLDDSGMPKDRFSAEMPDATLATLKIQPSEPRDSAVYFCASGLDLDSEQYFGPGTRLTVT.

The chain uses TRBV6-6 and TRBJ2-2; 7 positions match TRBD1. The CDR3 contains 16 residues. V shed 4 bases, J shed 1 base, and the junction held 6 bases outside the gene matches. CDR1 MNHNY and CDR2 SVGAGI come from the germline V gene (reference sequence). DNA of the CDR3: TGTGCCAGCAGTTCCGGGACAGTGGGGAACACCGGGGAGCTGTTTTTT. Amino acids: CASSSGTVGNTGELFF.

The chain is built from TRBV28 and TRBJ1-2; no clear D gene. The CDR3 has 13 amino acids. V was clipped by 6 bases and J by 3 bases, with 11 bases between them. CDR1 is MDHEN, CDR2 SYDVKM, per germline. In nucleotides, the CDR3 is TGTGCCAGCAGGACGGGGATGGACTATGGCTACACCTTC. As protein: CASRTGMDYGYTF.

This clone showed up just once. The chain employs TRBV5-1 and TRBJ1-1, with TRBD1 matching over 7 bases. Germline CDR1 is SGHRS and CDR2 is YFSETQ. The CDR3 is 14 amino acids. Trimming took 2 bases from V and 4 from J; bases not matched to a gene: 5. The CDR3 nucleotides are TGCGCCAGCAGCTTACACTACAGGGGCACTGAAGCTTTCTTT. Translating it yields CASSLHYRGTEAFF.

This chain uses TRBV5-6 with TRBJ1-4, with 8 bases aligning to TRBD1. This CDR3 contains 15 residues. The J segment lost 6 bases and the V segment lost 4 bases, leaving 8 bases of the junction unmatched. CDR1 is SGHDT, CDR2 YYEEEE, per germline. The CDR3 spells CASSKAGTGDEKLFF. CDR3 in DNA: TGTGCCAGCAGCAAAGCCGGGACAGGCGATGAAAAACTGTTTTTT.

The chain joins TRBV4-2 to TRBJ1-2; possible D gene TRBD1, 5 bases. The CDR3 runs to 15 residues. V lost 0 bases and J lost 8, with 16 bases in between. Per germline, CDR1 LGHNA and CDR2 YNFKEQ. The CDR3 nucleotides read TGTGCCAGCAGCCAAGAGGGGGGTGGTCCTTGGGGCTACACCTTC. It translates to CASSQEGGGPWGYTF.

The chain joins TRBV7-9 to TRBJ1-6; 7 nucleotides align to TRBD1. With V trimmed by 5 bases and J by 7 bases, 11 bases remained unmatched. The CDR3 has 16 residues. CDR1 and CDR2 (germline): SEHNR, FQNEAQ (reference sequence). CDR3 nucleotides: TGTGCCAGCAGCACCACCTCAGGGGGTGGGAATTCACCCCTCCACTTT. This sequence encodes CASSTTSGGGNSPLHF.

The rearrangement joins TRBV29-1 to TRBJ1-4; TRBD1 agrees at 12 bases. Germline assignment: CDR1 SQVTM and CDR2 ANQGSEA. V lost 0 bases to trimming and J lost 7 bases; unmatched junction nucleotides: 0. The CDR3 has 14 residues. The CDR3 loop reads CSVEEGQGAEKLFF. The CDR3 DNA follows: TGCAGCGTTGAAGAGGGACAGGGGGCTGAAAAACTGTTTTTT.

The chain combines TRBV30 with TRBJ1-6, with D unclear. Germline assignment: CDR1 GTSNPN and CDR2 SVGIG (reference sequence). The CDR3 spans 15 residues. V lost 0 bases and J lost 8, with 14 bases in between. The CDR3: CAWSVSSHSDSPLHF. CDR3 bases: TGTGCCTGGAGTGTTAGCAGCCACTCGGATTCACCCCTCCACTTT.

The CDR3 sequence is CASSQEPPRWGAIGNTIYF. In DNA, the CDR3 is TGCGCCAGCAGCCAAGAACCCCCGCGCTGGGGGGCTATAGGAAACACCATATATTTT. This chain links TRBV4-3 with TRBJ1-3; possibly TRBD1 for D (6 bases). The CDR3 length is 19 residues. Trimming stripped 0 bases from V and 4 bases from J, with 22 bases between. The germline gives CDR1 LGHNA, CDR2 YSLEER.

A note on this clone: Distinct nucleotide sequences in the sample also encode this CDR3. The V call is TRBV28, the J call TRBJ1-1; D unclear. V was pared by 2 bases and J by 1 base, with 5 bases between. Germline V lookup: CDR1 MDHEN, CDR2 SYDVKM. CDR3 length equals 13 residues. DNA of the CDR3: TGTGCCAGCAGTTTAAGGCAGAACACTGAAGCTTTCTTT. This encodes CASSLRQNTEAFF.

This chain connects TRBV25-1 to TRBJ2-5, with 9 bases aligning to TRBD2. The CDR3 length is 14 residues. Germline V lookup: CDR1 MGHDK, CDR2 SYGVNS. V shed 3 bases and J 2 bases; nucleotides not matched to a gene: 1. The CDR3: CASSDLAGQETQYF. The CDR3 DNA is TGTGCCAGCAGTGATCTAGCGGGGCAAGAGACCCAGTACTTC.